This TCR beta chain derives from a study of OX40 agonist ivuxolimab in advanced cancers. Turning to the study itself: There were three patients with partial responses, one having hepatocellular carcinoma and two cutaneous melanoma.

Measured with immunoSEQ multiplex PCR; TCRdb has only the in-frame clones, and not every one. In the table there are tens of thousands of clones, approximately 82% of which are singletons. V was trimmed by 8 bases and J by 4 bases, leaving 14 bases between them. This CDR3 region has 12 residues. Germline lookup yields CDR1 SQVTM and CDR2 ANQGSEA. V gene TRBV29-1 combines with J gene TRBJ1-2; D call uncertain. The source material was CD4+ or CD8+ T cells sorted from blood, sampled in a trial of the OX40 agonist ivuxolimab. The receptor was derived from an adult with an advanced solid tumor such as melanoma, head and neck, liver or kidney cancer. CDR3 sequence (DNA): TGCAGCACGGCGGAGGGTTCCTATGGCTACACCTTC. Its translation is CSTAEGSYGYTF.